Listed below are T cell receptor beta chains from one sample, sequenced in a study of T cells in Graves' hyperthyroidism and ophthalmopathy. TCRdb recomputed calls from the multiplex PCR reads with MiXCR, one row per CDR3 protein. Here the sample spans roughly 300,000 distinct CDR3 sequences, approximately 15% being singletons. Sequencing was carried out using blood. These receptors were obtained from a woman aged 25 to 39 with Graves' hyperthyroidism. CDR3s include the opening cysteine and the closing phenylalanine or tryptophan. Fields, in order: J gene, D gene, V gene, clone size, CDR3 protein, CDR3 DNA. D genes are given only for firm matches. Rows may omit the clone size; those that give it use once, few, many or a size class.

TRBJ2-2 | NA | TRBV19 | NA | CASSNPSWGDETGELFF | TGTGCCAGTAGTAATCCCTCTTGGGGAGACGAAACCGGGGAGCTGTTTTTT
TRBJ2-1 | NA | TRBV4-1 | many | CASSQSGTAYNEQFF | TGCGCCAGCAGCCAAAGCGGGACAGCCTACAATGAGCAGTTCTTC
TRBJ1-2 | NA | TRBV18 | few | CASSVPGYGYTF | TGTGCCAGCTCGGTACCAGGCTATGGCTACACCTTC
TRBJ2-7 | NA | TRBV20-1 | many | CSASSGSWAYEQYF | TGCAGTGCGAGCTCGGGGTCGTGGGCTTACGAGCAGTACTTC
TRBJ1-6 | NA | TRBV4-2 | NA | CASSQDVGGIESPLHF | TGTGCCAGCAGCCAAGATGTGGGGGGTATAGAATCACCCCTCCACTTT
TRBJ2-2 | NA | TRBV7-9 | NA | CASNRIAAGTGELFF | TGTGCCAGCAATCGGATAGCGGCTGGCACCGGGGAGCTGTTTTTT
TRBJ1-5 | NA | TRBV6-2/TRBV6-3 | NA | CASSDMVTFGFSGNQPQHF | TGTGCCAGCAGTGACATGGTAACGTTCGGATTTAGTGGCAATCAGCCCCAGCATTTT
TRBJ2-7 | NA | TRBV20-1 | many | CSAPITQRGAYEQYF | TGCAGTGCCCCCATCACCCAGAGGGGGGCATACGAGCAGTACTTC
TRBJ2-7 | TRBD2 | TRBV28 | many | CSTWSGAGEQYF | TGTTCCACTTGGAGCGGAGCGGGAGAGCAGTACTTC
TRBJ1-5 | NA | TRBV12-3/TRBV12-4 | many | CASSFDSKQPQHF | TGTGCCAGCAGTTTTGACAGTAAACAGCCCCAGCATTTT
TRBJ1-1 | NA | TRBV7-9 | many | CASSLAPGNTEAFF | TGTGCCAGCAGCTTAGCTCCGGGGAACACTGAAGCTTTCTTT
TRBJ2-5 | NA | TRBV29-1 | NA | CSVQPGEGETQYF | TGCAGCGTTCAACCAGGGGAGGGAGAGACCCAGTACTTC
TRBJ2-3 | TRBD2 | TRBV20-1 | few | CSARASGTSGIDTQYF | TGCAGTGCTAGAGCATCCGGGACTAGCGGGATTGATACGCAGTATTTT
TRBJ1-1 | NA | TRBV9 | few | CASSTLPSGTEAFF | TGTGCCAGCAGCACGCTCCCATCTGGAACTGAAGCTTTCTTT
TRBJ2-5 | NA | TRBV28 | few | CASIPRVGKTQYF | TGTGCCAGCATTCCCAGGGTTGGAAAGACCCAGTACTTC
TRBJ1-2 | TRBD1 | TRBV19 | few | CASRPDRRQFINYGYTF | TGTGCCAGTCGACCGGACAGGAGACAGTTCATTAACTATGGCTACACCTTC
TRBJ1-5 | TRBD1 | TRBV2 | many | CASSERRGSNQPQHF | TGTGCCAGCAGTGAACGCAGGGGGAGCAATCAGCCCCAGCATTTT
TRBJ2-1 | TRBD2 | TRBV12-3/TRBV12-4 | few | CASSLGLAGLSEQFF | TGTGCCAGCAGTTTAGGACTAGCGGGACTTAGTGAGCAGTTCTTC
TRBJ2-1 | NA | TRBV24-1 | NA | CATSNSSGEQFF | TGTGCCACCAGTAATTCCAGCGGCGAGCAGTTCTTC
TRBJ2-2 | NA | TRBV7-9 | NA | CASSPGVPHTGELFF | TGTGCCAGCAGCCCAGGGGTCCCTCACACCGGGGAGCTGTTTTTT
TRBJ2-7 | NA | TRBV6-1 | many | CASSPRQVSSYEQYF | TGTGCCAGCAGCCCCCGACAGGTTTCCTCCTACGAGCAGTACTTC
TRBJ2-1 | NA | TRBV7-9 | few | CASSLETAYNEQFF | TGTGCCAGCAGCTTAGAAACCGCCTACAATGAGCAGTTCTTC
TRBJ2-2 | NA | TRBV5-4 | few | CASSFPTVQGGELFF | TGTGCCAGCAGCTTTCCAACGGTACAGGGCGGGGAGCTGTTTTTT
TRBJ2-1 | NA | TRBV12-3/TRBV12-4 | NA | CASSNKRGRYEQFF | TGTGCCAGCAGTAACAAGAGGGGTAGGTATGAGCAGTTCTTC
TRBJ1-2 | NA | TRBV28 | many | CASSGSRRGGYTF | TGTGCCAGCAGTGGGAGTCGGCGGGGAGGCTACACCTTC
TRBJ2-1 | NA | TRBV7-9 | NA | CASSLVRGMDEQFF | TGTGCCAGCAGCTTAGTAAGGGGAATGGATGAGCAGTTCTTC
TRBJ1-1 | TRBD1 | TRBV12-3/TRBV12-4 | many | CASRTTGGVEAFF | TGTGCCAGCAGGACCACAGGGGGCGTGGAAGCTTTCTTT
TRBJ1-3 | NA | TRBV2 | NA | CASEKGGDSGNTIYF | TGTGCCAGCGAAAAGGGGGGAGACTCTGGAAACACCATATATTTT
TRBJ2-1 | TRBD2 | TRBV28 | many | CASGELAGPNEQFF | TGTGCCAGCGGGGAACTAGCGGGACCAAATGAGCAGTTCTTC
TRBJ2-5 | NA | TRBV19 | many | CASSTLPGETQYF | TGTGCCAGTAGTACCCTCCCTGGGGAGACCCAGTACTTC
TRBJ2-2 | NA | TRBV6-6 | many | CASSYSKGAGELFF | TGTGCCAGCAGTTACTCGAAAGGTGCCGGGGAGCTGTTTTTT
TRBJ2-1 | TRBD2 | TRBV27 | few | CASSSWWGTSGSMQFF | TGTGCCAGCAGTTCGTGGTGGGGGACTAGCGGGAGTATGCAGTTCTTC
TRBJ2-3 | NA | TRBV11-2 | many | CASSYAGTSTDTQYF | TGTGCCAGCAGCTACGCCGGGACTAGCACAGATACGCAGTATTTT
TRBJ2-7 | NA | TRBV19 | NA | CASSAAISYEQYF | TGTGCCAGTAGTGCGGCTATTTCCTACGAGCAGTACTTC
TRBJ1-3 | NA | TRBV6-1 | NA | CASSFAGDRNTIYF | TGTGCCAGCAGTTTCGCAGGCGACCGAAACACCATATATTTT
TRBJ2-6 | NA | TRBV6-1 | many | CASSAGIPSGANVLTF | TGTGCCAGCAGTGCCGGGATCCCCTCTGGGGCCAACGTCCTGACTTTC
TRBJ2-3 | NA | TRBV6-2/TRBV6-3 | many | CASSGRRGGDTQYF | TGTGCCAGCTCCGGGCGAAGGGGAGGAGATACGCAGTATTTT
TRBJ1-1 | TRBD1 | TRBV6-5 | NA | CASSYSTGLNTEAFF | TGTGCCAGCAGTTACTCGACAGGGTTAAACACTGAAGCTTTCTTT
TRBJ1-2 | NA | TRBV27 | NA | CASSPEYGYTF | TGTGCCAGCAGTCCGGAGTATGGCTACACCTTC
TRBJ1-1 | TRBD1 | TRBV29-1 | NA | CSGAGGQGNTEAFF | TGCAGCGGGGCGGGTGGACAGGGGAACACTGAAGCTTTCTTT
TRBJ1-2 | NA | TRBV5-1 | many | CASSSPGAYGYTF | TGCGCCAGCAGCTCACCAGGTGCCTATGGCTACACCTTC
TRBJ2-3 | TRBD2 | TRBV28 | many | CASSPGGRGDTQYF | TGTGCCAGCAGTCCGGGGGGACGGGGAGATACGCAGTATTTT